This TCR beta chain comes out of a study of T cell changes during pregnancy in multiple sclerosis. Profiled with immunoSEQ multiplex PCR; TCRdb holds only in-frame clones, not every one. The sample yields fewer than 85,000 clones, 80% to 95% seen once. The source is a female donor in good health, enrolled as a control in a pregnancy study. Sample: peripheral blood, taken in the first trimester of pregnancy.

Here the CDR3 DNA reads TGTGCCAGCAGCGAGGGTCTAGCGGGAGTGGGTACGCAGTATTTT. Its translation: CASSEGLAGVGTQYF. This chain links TRBV2 with TRBJ2-3; 10 nucleotides agree with TRBD2. CDR1 is SNHLY and CDR2 is FYNNEI in the germline V gene. Unmatched junction bases numbered 11, after V lost 6 bases and J lost 8 bases. The CDR3 is 15 amino acids.